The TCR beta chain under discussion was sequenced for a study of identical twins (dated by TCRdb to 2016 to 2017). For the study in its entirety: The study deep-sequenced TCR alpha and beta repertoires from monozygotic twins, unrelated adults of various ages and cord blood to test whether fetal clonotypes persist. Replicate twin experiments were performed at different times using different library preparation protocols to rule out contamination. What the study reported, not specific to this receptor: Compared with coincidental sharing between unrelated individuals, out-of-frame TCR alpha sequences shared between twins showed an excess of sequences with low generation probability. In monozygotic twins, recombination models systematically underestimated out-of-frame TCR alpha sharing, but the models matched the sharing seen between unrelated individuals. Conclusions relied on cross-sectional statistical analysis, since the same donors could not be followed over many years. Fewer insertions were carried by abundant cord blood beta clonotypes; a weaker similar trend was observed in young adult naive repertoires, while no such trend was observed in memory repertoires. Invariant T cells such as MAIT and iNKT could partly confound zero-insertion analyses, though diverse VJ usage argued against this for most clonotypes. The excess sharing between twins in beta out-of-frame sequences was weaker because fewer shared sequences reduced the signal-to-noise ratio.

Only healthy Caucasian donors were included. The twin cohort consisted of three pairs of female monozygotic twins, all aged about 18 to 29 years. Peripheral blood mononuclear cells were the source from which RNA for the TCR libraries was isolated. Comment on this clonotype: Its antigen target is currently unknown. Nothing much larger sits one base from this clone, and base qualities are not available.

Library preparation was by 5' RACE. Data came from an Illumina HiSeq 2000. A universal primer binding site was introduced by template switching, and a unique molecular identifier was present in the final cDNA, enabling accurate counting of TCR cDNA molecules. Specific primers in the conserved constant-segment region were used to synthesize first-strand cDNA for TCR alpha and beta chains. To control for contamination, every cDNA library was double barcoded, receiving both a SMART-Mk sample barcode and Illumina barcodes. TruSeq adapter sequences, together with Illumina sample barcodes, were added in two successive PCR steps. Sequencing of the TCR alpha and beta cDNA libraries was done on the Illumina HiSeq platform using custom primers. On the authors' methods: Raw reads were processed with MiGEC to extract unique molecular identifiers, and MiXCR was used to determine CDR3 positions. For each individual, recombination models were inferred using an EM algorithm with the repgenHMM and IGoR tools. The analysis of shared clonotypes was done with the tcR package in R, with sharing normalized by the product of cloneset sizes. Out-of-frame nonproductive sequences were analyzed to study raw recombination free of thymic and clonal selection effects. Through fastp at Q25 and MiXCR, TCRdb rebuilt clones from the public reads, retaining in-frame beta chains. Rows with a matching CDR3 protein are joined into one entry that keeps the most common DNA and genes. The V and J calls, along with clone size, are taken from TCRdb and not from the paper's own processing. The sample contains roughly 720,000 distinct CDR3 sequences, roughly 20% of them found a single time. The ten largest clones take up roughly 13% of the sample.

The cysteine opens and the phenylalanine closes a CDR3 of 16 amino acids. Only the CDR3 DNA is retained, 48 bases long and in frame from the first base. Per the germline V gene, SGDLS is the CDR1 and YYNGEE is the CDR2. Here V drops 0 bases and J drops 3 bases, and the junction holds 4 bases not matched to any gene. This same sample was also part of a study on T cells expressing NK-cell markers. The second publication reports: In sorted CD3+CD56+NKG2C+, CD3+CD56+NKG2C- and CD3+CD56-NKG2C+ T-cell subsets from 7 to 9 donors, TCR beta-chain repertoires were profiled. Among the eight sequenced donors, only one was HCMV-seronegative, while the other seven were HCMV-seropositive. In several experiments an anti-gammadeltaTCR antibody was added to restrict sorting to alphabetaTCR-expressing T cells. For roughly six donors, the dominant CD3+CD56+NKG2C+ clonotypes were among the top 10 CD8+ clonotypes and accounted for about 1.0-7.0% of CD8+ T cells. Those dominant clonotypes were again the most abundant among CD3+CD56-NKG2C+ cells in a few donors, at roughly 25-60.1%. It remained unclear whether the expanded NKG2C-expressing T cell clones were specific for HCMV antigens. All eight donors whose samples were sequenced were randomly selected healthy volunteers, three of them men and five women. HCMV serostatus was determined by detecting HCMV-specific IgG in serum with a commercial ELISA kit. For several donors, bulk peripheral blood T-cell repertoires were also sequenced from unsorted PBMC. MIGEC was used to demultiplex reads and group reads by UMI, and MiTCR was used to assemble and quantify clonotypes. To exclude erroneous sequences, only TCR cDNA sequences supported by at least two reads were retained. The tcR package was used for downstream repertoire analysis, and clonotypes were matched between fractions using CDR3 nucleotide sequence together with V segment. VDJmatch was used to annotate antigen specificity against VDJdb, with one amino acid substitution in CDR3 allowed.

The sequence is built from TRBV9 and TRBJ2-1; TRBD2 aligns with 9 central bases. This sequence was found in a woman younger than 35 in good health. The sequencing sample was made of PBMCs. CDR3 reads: CASSVGSGSFYNEQFF. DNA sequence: TGTGCCAGCAGCGTAGGTAGCGGGAGTTTCTACAATGAGCAGTTCTTC.